A selection of T cell receptor beta chains follows, all from one sample in a study of cytomegalovirus exposure and HLA in healthy donors. Profiled with immunoSEQ multiplex PCR; TCRdb holds only in-frame clones, not every one. The sample records 100,000 or so clones, roughly 79% being singletons. Sequencing input: PBMCs. These receptors were taken from a woman aged 35 to 49 in good health and CMV-seronegative. The conserved cysteine and the conserved F or W are not part of the CDR3 here. The D gene is left open where the match is weak.

CDR3 protein	D gene	J gene	V gene
ASSPRQGPHNDGYT	TRBD1	TRBJ1-2	TRBV19
SATSDRGDNEQF	TRBD1	TRBJ2-1	TRBV29-1
ASSPKWGSGLAGGSYEQY	TRBD2	TRBJ2-7	TRBV5-1
ASSSTGVVGEQF	TRBD1	TRBJ2-1	TRBV6-1
ASSIGQGGSRNTEAF	TRBD1	TRBJ1-1	TRBV5-5
ASSLPGSGDTDTQY	TRBD2	TRBJ2-3	TRBV7-2
ASSPNRQVSYEQY	.	TRBJ2-7	TRBV7-8
ASSGGLAGYEQY	TRBD2	TRBJ2-7	TRBV6-1
ASSERAGGGDEQF	TRBD2	TRBJ2-1	TRBV7-6
ASSVGAGALQETQY	.	TRBJ2-5	TRBV9
ASGPGGWNTGELF	.	TRBJ2-2	TRBV19
ASIPTSRNEQF	TRBD2	TRBJ2-1	TRBV7-8
AWSVPVSSGNTIY	.	TRBJ1-3	TRBV30
ASSSPQGRYTEAF	TRBD1	TRBJ1-1	TRBV6-5
ASSLSGPNTGELF	.	TRBJ2-2	TRBV7-3
ASSPRWSGGGGYT	.	TRBJ1-2	TRBV11-2
ASRLAGTQETQY	TRBD2	TRBJ2-5	TRBV19
ASREQGFVSYEQY	.	TRBJ2-7	TRBV2
ASSLLGGQFNQPQH	TRBD1	TRBJ1-5	TRBV5-5
ASSYSTETSTDTQY	.	TRBJ2-3	TRBV6-5
ASGVLIEQY	.	TRBJ2-7	TRBV25-1
ASSLKVGNEKLF	.	TRBJ1-4	TRBV7-4
ASSQTPDYEQY	.	.	TRBV5-1
ASSLGRQGGMGYT	TRBD1	TRBJ1-2	TRBV7-2
ASSSVSEQY	.	TRBJ2-7	TRBV19